Below, 9 T cell receptor beta chains from the same sample are listed, as sequenced in a study of blood T cell repertoires in COVID-19. This table comes from immunoSEQ multiplex PCR, and its TCRdb copy is limited to in-frame clones, with some not included. Here the sample spans about 290,000 clones, roughly 89% being singletons. Sequenced input: PBMCs or T cells enriched from blood (not recorded which). The receptors were sampled from a woman in her forties who had recovered from COVID-19.

The chain employs TRBV19 and TRBJ1-2; 8 nucleotides line up with TRBD1. CDR1 LNHDA and CDR2 SQIVND come from the germline V gene (reference sequence). J lost 3 bases, V lost 4 bases, and 7 bases had no gene match. The CDR3 is 15 amino acids. The CDR3 loop reads CASSTGQDQDYGYTF. CDR3 sequence (DNA): TGTGCCAGTAGTACGGGACAGGATCAGGACTATGGCTACACCTTC.

As regards this clone: The sample has other DNA sequences that encode this CDR3 too. The DNA for the CDR3 is TGTGCCAGCAGTTTTTCGGCTAACTATGGCTACACCTTC. This codes for CASSFSANYGYTF. The chain uses TRBV27 and TRBJ1-2, with D uncertain. This CDR3 spans 13 amino acids. Trimming cost V 3 bases and J 0 bases, with 5 bases left between them. The germline CDR1 and CDR2 sequences are MNHEY and SMNVEV (reference sequence).

The CDR3 loop reads CASSVAGHAAQETQYF. Here the CDR3 DNA reads TGTGCCAGCAGCGTAGCTGGGCATGCAGCACAAGAGACCCAGTACTTC. The V call is TRBV9, the J call TRBJ2-5; D is unresolved. This CDR3 is 16 amino acids long. Germline values: CDR1 SGDLS, CDR2 YYNGEE. Trimming stripped 0 bases from V and 2 bases from J, with 14 bases between.

The rearrangement links TRBV6-5 to TRBJ1-2; a weak D match, TRBD1 (6 bases). The germline V and J ends were trimmed by 4 bases and 4 bases, with 10 bases remaining between them. The CDR3 has 13 amino acids. Germline values: CDR1 MNHEY, CDR2 SVGAGI. CDR3 in amino acids: CASSLRQAYGYTF. The CDR3 DNA is TGTGCCAGCAGTTTAAGACAGGCCTATGGCTACACCTTC.

The chain combines TRBV3-1 (or the pseudogene TRBV3-2) with TRBJ1-5; D ambiguous. The ends were cut back, 4 bases at V and 4 bases at J, with 11 bases in the middle. CDR1 LGHDT and CDR2 YNNKEL come from the germline V gene (reference sequence). The CDR3 length is 14 residues. The CDR3 bases are TGTGCCAGCAGCCTCCGCGGCCGAAATCAGCCCCAGCATTTT. Its protein is CASSLRGRNQPQHF.

The chain recombines TRBV6-5 with TRBJ1-6, with TRBD1 matching over 7 bases. The trim removed 6 bases at V and 4 bases at J, leaving 6 bases unmatched. From germline, CDR1 is MNHEY and CDR2 SVGAGI. CDR3 size: 15 residues. In DNA, the CDR3 is TGTGCCAGCAGGGGGGACAGCCTTTATAATTCACCCCTCCACTTT. Protein sequence: CASRGDSLYNSPLHF.

This clone was detected a few times. The chain carries TRBV6-5 and TRBJ2-7; D ambiguous. The V gene lost 10 bases and the J gene lost 3 bases, with 16 bases spanning the gap. Germline assignment: CDR1 MNHEY and CDR2 SVGAGI. The CDR3 spans 13 residues. The CDR3 sequence: CATSGPPLYEQYF. CDR3 coding DNA: TGTGCCACTTCCGGTCCCCCCCTCTACGAGCAGTACTTC.

CDR3 DNA: TGCGCCAGCAGCCAAGATTTAGTCCAGGGGACTGGAAACACCATATATTTT. This gives the protein CASSQDLVQGTGNTIYF. The chain employs TRBV4-1 and TRBJ1-3, with D possibly matching TRBD1 (6 bases). Germline loops: CDR1 MGHRA, CDR2 YSYEKL. There are 17 residues in the CDR3. V lost 0 bases and J lost 2, with 14 bases in between.

The genes are TRBV5-1 and TRBJ1-1; 10 nucleotides align to TRBD1. This CDR3 comprises 15 residues. The trim removed 0 bases at V and 5 bases at J, leaving 4 bases unmatched. In germline, CDR1 is SGHRS, CDR2 YFSETQ. The CDR3 is CASSLGGQGWTEAFF. The CDR3 bases are TGCGCCAGCAGCTTGGGGGGACAGGGGTGGACTGAAGCTTTCTTT. The entire variable domain, with the rest obtained from reference TRBV5-1 and TRBJ1-1, is as follows: KAGVTQTPRYLIKTRGQQVTLSCSPISGHRSVSWYQQTPGQGLQFLFEYFSETQRNKGNFPGRFSGRQFSNSRSEMNVSTLELGDSALYLCASSLGGQGWTEAFFGQGTRLTVV.